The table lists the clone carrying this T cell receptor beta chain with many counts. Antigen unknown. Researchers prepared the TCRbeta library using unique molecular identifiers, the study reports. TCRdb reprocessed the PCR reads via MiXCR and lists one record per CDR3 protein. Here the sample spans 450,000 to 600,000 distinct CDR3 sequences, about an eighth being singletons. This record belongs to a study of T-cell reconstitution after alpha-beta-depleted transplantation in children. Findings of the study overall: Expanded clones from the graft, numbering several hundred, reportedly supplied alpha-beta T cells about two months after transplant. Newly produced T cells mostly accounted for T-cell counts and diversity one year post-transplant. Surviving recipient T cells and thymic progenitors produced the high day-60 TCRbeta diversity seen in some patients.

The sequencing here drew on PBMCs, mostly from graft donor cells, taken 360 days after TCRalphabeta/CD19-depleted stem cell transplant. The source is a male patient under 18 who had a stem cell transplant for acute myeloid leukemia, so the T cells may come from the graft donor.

CDR3: CASSSRLMTINEQFF. The CDR3 DNA sequence: TGTGCCAGCAGCTCCAGACTTATGACTATCAATGAGCAGTTCTTC. The chain recombines TRBV9 with TRBJ2-1; D perhaps matches TRBD2 (5 bases). CDR3 size: 15 residues. Germline V gene lookup returns CDR1 SGDLS and CDR2 YYNGEE. V lost 4 bases, J lost 6 bases, and 17 bases lay in between.